This T cell receptor (beta chain) was documented in a study of shared clonotypes between healthy human individuals. The germline CDR1 and CDR2 sequences are SGHTA and FQGNSA. V gave up 1 base and J gave up 9 bases, with 22 bases separating them. The CDR3 has 17 amino acids. The method was immunoSEQ multiplex PCR; TCRdb's version includes in-frame clones alone and lacks a portion of them. The data contain roughly 2.4 million clones, around 95% of them singletons. This TCR was sampled from a young man in good health. Material: naive CD4+ T cells sorted from blood. The subset was: CD45RA+ positively selected. V gene TRBV7-2 combines with J gene TRBJ2-1; unclear D gene. The CDR3 bases are TGTGCCAGCAGCTTAGTGGGTTTACTGCGCCTCAGTTTTGAGCAGTTCTTC. Translating it yields CASSLVGLLRLSFEQFF.